One and the same sample provided the 7 T cell receptor beta chains below, sequenced in a study of T cell changes during pregnancy in multiple sclerosis (dated 2019 in TCRdb). Library preparation was by the immunoSEQ multiplex PCR assay. TCRdb's version of the immuneACCESS table is confined to in-frame rearrangements and falls short of the full clone set. An unresolved V gene accounts for under half of the shortfall where checked; the remainder is of unknown origin. This sample gives tens of thousands of clones in total; about 90% of them show up just once. The ten biggest clones cover less than 0.2% of the sample. Sequenced material: CD4+ T cells from peripheral blood mononuclear cells, taken after pregnancy. These receptors were obtained from a female donor in good health, enrolled as a control in a pregnancy study.

The chain has TRBV29-1 and TRBJ1-2; TRBD1 might be the D (5 bases). CDR1 and CDR2 (germline): SQVTM, ANQGSEA. CDR3 length equals 13 residues. Trimming removed 1 base at V and 7 bases at J, with 13 bases between. CDR3 coding DNA: TGCAGCGTTGAAGGCACGGGGGACGGTGGCTACACCTTC. It codes for CSVEGTGDGGYTF.

The chain couples TRBV18 to TRBJ1-4, with a possible D match to TRBD1 (5 bases). V gave up 6 bases and J gave up 8 bases, with 13 bases separating them. The germline V gene has CDR1 KGHSH and CDR2 LQKENI. The CDR3 sequence is 13 residues long. DNA of the CDR3: TGTGCCAGCTCGAAGGACGGGGGAGAAAAACTGTTTTTT. This encodes CASSKDGGEKLFF.

The count of this clone is one. The rearrangement joins TRBV9 to TRBJ1-5; a possible D gene is TRBD1 (5 bases). Trimming left V 4 bases short and J 6 bases short, with 8 bases between. This CDR3 is built from 12 residues. Germline CDR1 SGDLS, CDR2 YYNGEE. The CDR3 DNA reads TGTGCCAGCAGCCCCCAGGGTCAGCCCCAGCATTTT. Encoded protein: CASSPQGQPQHF.

The rearrangement links TRBV19 to TRBJ1-2; weak D call: TRBD1 (6 bases). V was cut by 5 bases and J by 2 bases, with 12 bases left in between. The CDR3 contains 14 residues. Germline V lookup: CDR1 LNHDA, CDR2 SQIVND (reference sequence). The CDR3 is CASSPIGQNYGYTF. DNA for the CDR3: TGTGCCAGTAGTCCTATAGGACAGAACTATGGCTACACCTTC.

The V and J genes are TRBV2 and TRBJ1-3, with D tentatively TRBD1 (6 bases). V gave up 6 bases and J gave up 2 bases, with 11 bases separating them. CDR3 length equals 14 residues. Looked up from germline, CDR1 is SNHLY and CDR2 is FYNNEI. CDR3 loop: CASRRWDTGNTIYF. The CDR3, as DNA: TGTGCCAGCAGGCGGTGGGACACTGGAAACACCATATATTTT.

This clone was seen just once. This chain links TRBV18 with TRBJ1-2, with D unclear. CDR1 and CDR2 (germline): KGHSH, LQKENI. The CDR3 extends over 12 amino acids. The ends were cut back, 5 bases at V and 7 bases at J, with 11 bases in the middle. CDR3 bases: TGTGCCAGCTCAGAGCGGGCGGTTGGCTACACCTTC. Its protein product is CASSERAVGYTF.

This clone was counted between two and nine times. The chain employs TRBV7-9 and TRBJ1-5; a possible D gene is TRBD1 (6 bases). This CDR3 contains 12 residues. CDR1 and CDR2 (germline): SEHNR, FQNEAQ (reference sequence). The V end lost 5 bases, the J end lost 5 bases, and 7 bases lay between the germline ends. CDR3: CASSKGDQPQHF. As DNA, the CDR3 is TGTGCCAGCAGCAAGGGGGATCAGCCCCAGCATTTT.